This T cell receptor beta chain was sequenced during a study of shared clonotypes between healthy human individuals. This table comes from immunoSEQ multiplex PCR, and its TCRdb copy is limited to in-frame clones, with some not included. Of over a million clones listed, roughly 96% are singletons. The CDR3 runs 14 residues. Trimming removed 0 bases from V and 0 bases from J, with 6 bases in between. CDR1 and CDR2 (germline): SGDLS, YYNGEE. The sequence was obtained from a man younger than 45 in good health. J is TRBJ1-2 and V is TRBV9; unclear D gene. Input material: naive CD4+ T cells sorted from blood. As to subset: CD45RA+ positively selected. This chain's CDR3 is CASSVGTPNYGYTF. The CDR3 nucleotides read TGTGCCAGCAGCGTAGGAACACCTAACTATGGCTACACCTTC.